The 26 T cell receptor beta chains given below trace back to one sample, sequenced in a study of cytomegalovirus exposure and HLA in healthy donors. Primers included in the PCR were 60 Vbeta and 13 Jbeta primers. Sequencing used immunoSEQ multiplex PCR; TCRdb keeps in-frame clones, though not all of them. The sample lists about 130,000 clones; around four fifths were seen once. Specimen: PBMCs. These receptor sequences come from a man aged 25 to 45 in good health.

This clone turned up a few times. The V call is TRBV27, the J call TRBJ2-5, with D possibly being TRBD1 (5 bases). There are 13 residues in the CDR3. Germline loops: CDR1 MNHEY, CDR2 SMNVEV (reference sequence). V lost 5 bases and J 7 bases, leaving 14 bases between the germline ends. The CDR3 here is CASSPRVRGTQYF. The CDR3 bases are TGTGCCAGCAGTCCCCGCGTTAGGGGGACCCAGTACTTC.

V gene TRBV18 combines with J gene TRBJ1-4; tentative D call: TRBD1 (5 bases). V dropped 6 bases and J dropped 1 base, with 15 bases sitting between them. CDR1 and CDR2 from the germline V gene are KGHSH and LQKENI. This CDR3 has 16 amino acids. The CDR3 DNA reads as TGTGCCAGCTCGCCCAGGGTCCTAGAAACTAATGAAAAACTGTTTTTT. Encoded protein: CASSPRVLETNEKLFF. Drawing the rest from reference TRBV18 and TRBJ1-4, the complete variable domain is NAGVMQNPRHLVRRRGQEARLRCSPMKGHSHVYWYRQLPEEGLKFMVYLQKENIIDESGMPKERFSAEFPKEGPSILRIQQVVRGDSAAYFCASSPRVLETNEKLFFGSGTQLSVL.

The chain has TRBV29-1 and TRBJ2-7, with 7 bases matching TRBD2. J gave up 0 bases and V 5 bases, and 7 bases lay outside the gene matches. Germline values: CDR1 SQVTM, CDR2 ANQGSEA. The CDR3 consists of 14 residues. CDR3 loop: CSVISGISSYEQYF. The CDR3 DNA sequence: TGCAGCGTTATCAGCGGGATCAGCTCCTACGAGCAGTACTTC.

The table lists this clone with a count of one. The chain combines TRBV5-1 with TRBJ2-3, with D perhaps TRBD2 (5 bases). The germline gives CDR1 SGHRS, CDR2 YFSETQ. This CDR3 has 14 residues. Trimming left V 6 bases short and J 2 bases short, with 13 bases between. The CDR3 nucleotides are TGCGCCAGCAACGAGGAGGTCGTCACAGATACGCAGTATTTT. Translated: CASNEEVVTDTQYF.

V gene TRBV11-3 combines with J gene TRBJ2-1, with 13 bases lining up with TRBD2. The V segment lost 4 bases and the J segment 6 bases; nucleotides outside the gene matches: 6. This CDR3 spans 16 amino acids. Germline V gene data show CDR1 as SGHNT and CDR2 as YENEEA. The DNA of the CDR3 is TGTGCCAGCAGCTCCCGACTAGCGGGAGGTCTCAATGAGCAGTTCTTC. Its protein product is CASSSRLAGGLNEQFF.

This clone appeared a few times. The V call is TRBV5-6, the J call TRBJ1-1; TRBD1 matches 7 bases. V lost 1 base, J lost 4 bases, and 10 bases stayed unmatched. This CDR3 spans 16 amino acids. Germline CDR1 reads SGHDT; CDR2 reads YYEEEE. The CDR3, as DNA: TGTGCCAGCAGCTTGTTAGGGGGCAACCCCGGCACTGAAGCTTTCTTT. Protein product: CASSLLGGNPGTEAFF.

The CDR3: CASSYSRGAGGYTF. Here the CDR3 DNA reads TGTGCCAGCAGTTACTCCCGGGGGGCGGGAGGCTACACCTTC. The chain has TRBV6-5 and TRBJ1-2, with D possibly matching TRBD1 (6 bases). CDR1 is MNHEY and CDR2 is SVGAGI in the germline V gene. V was clipped by 0 bases and J by 8 bases, with 13 bases between them. The CDR3 spans 14 residues.

The chain employs TRBV25-1 and TRBJ2-7; 10 nucleotides line up with TRBD2. The CDR3 is 16 amino acids. Trimming took 6 bases from V and 5 from J; bases not matched to a gene: 13. CDR1 and CDR2 (germline): MGHDK, SYGVNS. The CDR3 DNA reads TGTGCCAGCAGCTCCAAGGCGGCTAGCGGGAGCCACGAGCAGTACTTC. It codes for CASSSKAASGSHEQYF.

V gene TRBV9 combines with J gene TRBJ2-7; possibly TRBD1 for D (5 bases). V lost 3 bases, J lost 4 bases, and 8 bases lay in between. The CDR3 spans 12 residues. Germline CDR1 reads SGDLS; CDR2 reads YYNGEE. Here the CDR3 reads CASSAPGYEQYF. The DNA of the CDR3 is TGTGCCAGCAGCGCTCCAGGGTACGAGCAGTACTTC. Variable domain in full (rest from reference TRBV9 and TRBJ2-7): DSGVTQTPKHLITATGQRVTLRCSPRSGDLSVYWYQQSLDQGLQFLIQYYNGEERAKGNILERFSAQQFPDLHSELNLSSLELGDSALYFCASSAPGYEQYFGPGTRLTVT.

The rearrangement uses TRBV7-9 and TRBJ2-7, with D unclear. CDR1 SEHNR and CDR2 FQNEAQ come from the germline V gene (reference sequence). The CDR3 covers 14 residues. Trimming took 3 bases from V and 3 from J, leaving 12 bases between them. CDR3 amino acids: CASSFTRGNYEQYF. For the CDR3, the DNA is TGTGCCAGCAGCTTCACTCGAGGAAACTACGAGCAGTACTTC.

V and J are TRBV14 and TRBJ2-7, with a possible D match to TRBD1 (6 bases). Germline values: CDR1 SGHDN, CDR2 FVKESK. The ends were cut back, 5 bases at V and 4 bases at J, with 9 bases in the middle. This CDR3 spans 12 amino acids. As DNA, the CDR3 is TGTGCCAGCAGCGAGGACAGATACGAGCAGTACTTC. Amino acid sequence: CASSEDRYEQYF.

This chain uses TRBV10-3 with TRBJ1-1; D unclear. The ends were cut back, 0 bases at V and 1 base at J, with 12 bases in the middle. CDR1 is ENHRY and CDR2 is SYGVKD in the germline V gene. The CDR3 has 16 amino acids. CDR3 loop: CAISESAPLKNTEAFF. In DNA form, the CDR3 reads TGTGCCATCAGTGAGTCGGCCCCTCTGAAGAACACTGAAGCTTTCTTT.

The DNA for the CDR3 is TGTGCCAGCTCACCCCGCCAGGGACAAGAGACCCAGTACTTC. Residues: CASSPRQGQETQYF. V is TRBV18 and J is TRBJ2-5, with D perhaps matching TRBD1 (5 bases). V dropped 3 bases and J dropped 2 bases, with 10 bases sitting between them. The V gene's germline CDR1 is KGHSH and CDR2 LQKENI. The CDR3 is 14 residues long.

This clone was recorded a few times. The chain links TRBV27 to TRBJ2-1; TRBD2 aligns across 9 bases. The J segment lost 4 bases and the V segment lost 2 bases, leaving 3 bases of the junction unmatched. This CDR3 is 15 amino acids long. The germline gives CDR1 MNHEY, CDR2 SMNVEV (reference sequence). The DNA of the CDR3 is TGTGCCAGCAGTTTAACTACTAGCGGGTACAATGAGCAGTTCTTC. This encodes CASSLTTSGYNEQFF.

The chain links TRBV6-5 to TRBJ1-1; D call uncertain. This CDR3 contains 14 residues. Per the germline V gene, CDR1 is MNHEY and CDR2 is SVGAGI. The V gene lost 0 bases and the J gene lost 4 bases, with 9 bases spanning the gap. In nucleotides, the CDR3 is TGTGCCAGCAGTTACTCGGGAGGAGGCACTGAAGCTTTCTTT. This gives the protein CASSYSGGGTEAFF.

CDR3 protein: CASSSSGTSTDTQYF. In DNA form, the CDR3 reads TGTGCCAGCAGCTCGAGCGGAACTAGCACAGATACGCAGTATTTT. The chain uses TRBV11-2 and TRBJ2-3, with D maybe TRBD2 (5 bases). The CDR3 length is 15 residues. Germline V gene sequence: CDR1 SGHAT, CDR2 FQNNGV. The germline V and J ends were trimmed by 4 bases and 0 bases, with 11 bases remaining between them.

This clone was seen a single time. This chain links TRBV2 with TRBJ2-7; D might be TRBD1 (5 bases). The CDR3 is 11 amino acids. The germline V and J ends were trimmed by 7 bases and 3 bases, with 7 bases remaining between them. Germline V gives CDR1 SNHLY, CDR2 FYNNEI. The CDR3 DNA reads TGTGCCAGCATACAGGTCTACGAGCAGTACTTC. It is translated as CASIQVYEQYF.

In this sample, this clone turned up a few times. The rearrangement joins TRBV6-1 to TRBJ2-1; 8 positions match TRBD2. The CDR3 consists of 15 residues. V lost 2 bases to trimming and J lost 0 bases; unmatched junction nucleotides: 0. The germline gives CDR1 MNHNS, CDR2 SASEGT. The CDR3 DNA reads TGTGCCAGCAGTGAACTAGCGGGCTCCTACAATGAGCAGTTCTTC. This encodes CASSELAGSYNEQFF.

The chain links TRBV5-1 to TRBJ1-3; TRBD1 might be the D (6 bases). Germline V CDR1 and CDR2: SGHRS, YFSETQ. The CDR3 has 16 amino acids. V dropped 0 bases and J dropped 0 bases, with 10 bases sitting between them. The CDR3 DNA reads TGCGCCAGCAGCTTGGCAGGACAGATCTCTGGAAACACCATATATTTT. Translated: CASSLAGQISGNTIYF.

This clone was recorded a few times. The gene calls are TRBV2 and TRBJ2-3, with 14 bases aligning to TRBD2. Trimming took 7 bases from V and 3 from J; bases not matched to a gene: 12. The CDR3 consists of 18 residues. Germline CDR1 SNHLY, CDR2 FYNNEI. The CDR3 protein is CASNPGLAGVKGTDTQYF. CDR3 in DNA: TGTGCCAGCAATCCGGGACTAGCGGGAGTTAAGGGGACAGATACGCAGTATTTT. The full variable domain, rest sourced from reference TRBV2 and TRBJ2-3, is EPEVTQTPSHQVTQMGQEVILRCVPISNHLYFYWYRQILGQKVEFLVSFYNNEISEKSEIFDDQFSVERPDGSNFTLKIRSTKLEDSAMYFCASNPGLAGVKGTDTQYFGPGTRLTVL.

This sequence joins TRBV6-5 and TRBJ2-2, with TRBD2 matching over 9 bases. J was trimmed by 6 bases and V by 2 bases; bases with no gene match: 4. In germline, CDR1 is MNHEY, CDR2 SVGAGI. CDR3 length: 15 residues. CDR3 loop: CASSYVAGAPGELFF. In DNA, the CDR3 is TGTGCCAGCAGTTACGTAGCGGGAGCACCCGGGGAGCTGTTTTTT.

This clone was detected only a few times. The chain has TRBV4-1 and TRBJ1-1; no reliable D call. Germline V gene sequence: CDR1 MGHRA, CDR2 YSYEKL. The CDR3 has 13 amino acids. The ends were cut back, 0 bases at V and 9 bases at J, with 11 bases in the middle. CDR3 DNA sequence: TGCGCCAGCAGCCAAGATCAACGGGTAAAAGCTTTCTTT. Translating it yields CASSQDQRVKAFF.

This chain links TRBV6-5 with TRBJ2-3; 7 bases align to TRBD1. V trimming: 5 bases; J trimming: 3 bases; junction bases outside the gene matches: 8. Germline assignment: CDR1 MNHEY and CDR2 SVGAGI. This CDR3 region has 15 residues. In nucleotides, the CDR3 is TGTGCCAGCAGTCACAGGGGTTCTCAAACAGATACGCAGTATTTT. The encoded protein is CASSHRGSQTDTQYF.

This chain joins TRBV5-1 and TRBJ2-7; 7 nucleotides line up with TRBD1. This CDR3 has 15 amino acids. Germline CDR1 is SGHRS and CDR2 is YFSETQ. Trimming removed 4 bases from V and 5 bases from J; junction bases left unmatched: 12. The CDR3: CASSPWTIGGNEQYF. CDR3 bases: TGCGCCAGCAGCCCCTGGACGATAGGGGGCAACGAGCAGTACTTC. Full variable domain (missing parts from reference TRBV5-1 and TRBJ2-7): KAGVTQTPRYLIKTRGQQVTLSCSPISGHRSVSWYQQTPGQGLQFLFEYFSETQRNKGNFPGRFSGRQFSNSRSEMNVSTLELGDSALYLCASSPWTIGGNEQYFGPGTRLTVT.

The gene calls are TRBV18 and TRBJ1-5, with D perhaps matching TRBD1 (5 bases). Trimming took 6 bases from V and 4 from J, leaving 13 bases between them. Germline lookup yields CDR1 KGHSH and CDR2 LQKENI. CDR3 length: 14 residues. CDR3 nucleotide sequence: TGTGCCAGCTCCCCGACAGTCGTTAATCAGCCCCAGCATTTT. Encoded protein: CASSPTVVNQPQHF.

The V call is TRBV7-3, the J call TRBJ2-1, with 14 bases aligning to TRBD2. This CDR3 spans 17 amino acids. Unmatched junction bases numbered 15, after V lost 5 bases and J lost 12 bases. Germline CDR1 is SGHTA and CDR2 is FQGTGA. The CDR3 here is CASSPGTGRTSGRLQFF. The CDR3 coding sequence is TGTGCCAGCAGCCCCGGGACAGGCCGGACTAGCGGGAGGTTGCAGTTCTTC.